The rows below give T cell receptor beta chains drawn from one sample of a study of CD8+ T cells in alopecia areata. Assay: immunoSEQ multiplex PCR; the TCRdb copy retains only in-frame clones and omits some. Altogether around 250,000 clones are present, around two thirds being singletons, with the ten largest covering 0.95% to 1.5%. Sequences were derived from CD4+ T cells sorted from blood, sampled at week 0. Receptors originate from a human donor with alopecia areata. The conserved cysteine and the conserved F or W are not part of the CDR3 here. The size field is filled for only some rows; it gives once, few, many or a size class.

clone size | J gene | V gene | CDR3 protein
. | TRBJ2-7 | TRBV6-5 | ASRTGQHSYEQY
. | TRBJ1-1 | TRBV29-1 | SVEGATEAF
. | TRBJ1-6 | TRBV30 | AWARLINSPLH
. | TRBJ1-5 | TRBV5-1 | ASSLGPNQPQH
. | TRBJ2-7 | TRBV28 | ASSSADRDFYEQY
few | TRBJ2-5 | TRBV20-1 | SGWWETQY
. | TRBJ2-5 | TRBV20-1 | SARVVETQY
once | TRBJ1-2 | TRBV30 | AWSGGHYGYT
once | TRBJ1-2 | TRBV7-9 | ASTGTTGGSKYGDGYT
few | TRBJ2-5 | TRBV29-1 | SVRGLAGYQETQY
. | TRBJ1-5 | TRBV5-1 | ASSLEGQDNQPQH
. | TRBJ1-3 | TRBV30 | AWSVGRSGNTIY
. | TRBJ2-5 | TRBV29-1 | SARPGQGMETQY